This T cell receptor (beta chain) is from a study of blood T cell repertoires in COVID-19. Across the whole study: The study drew acute and convalescent COVID-19 samples from the United States, Italy and Spain. T cells, B-cell-depleted T cells, or PBMCs provided the cDNA or gDNA that served as material.

Source study methods: By means of reference gene primer amplification, nucleated cell counts were estimated. Method: immunoSEQ multiplex PCR; TCRdb's copy keeps in-frame clones and lacks some. The V and J calls and clone size are taken from that table; D and trimming were inferred from the DNA. There are roughly 49,000 clones in the sample; roughly 91% occur only once, and around 6.5% lies in the top ten. V dropped 5 bases and J dropped 1; count of bases not matched to a gene: 4. The germline V gene has CDR1 SGHAT and CDR2 FQNNGV. The CDR3 totals 15 residues. The sequenced material came from peripheral blood. The sequence was obtained from a man aged 45 to 65 with active COVID-19. The J gene is TRBJ1-4, the V gene TRBV11-2, with 7 bases lining up with TRBD1. The CDR3 is CASSTRQGTNEKLFF. The CDR3 DNA reads TGTGCCAGCAGCACCCGACAGGGAACTAATGAAAAACTGTTTTTT.